These T cell receptor beta chains were read from a single sample in a study of human T cells and chemical hapten exposure. TCRdb passed the RACE reads through MiXCR, listing each CDR3 protein once. The sample lists roughly 38,000 distinct CDR3 sequences, 12% occurring once. This specimen was whole blood, taken in connection with sensitization to the hapten diphenylcyclopropenone (DPC). The receptor set was obtained from a woman aged 25 to 39 with alopecia areata. Some clones in this sample may be carry-over from other donors' samples. Both conserved end residues are part of each CDR3. D genes are given only for firm matches. Clone size, where shown, is once, few, many, or a class for clones that have expanded.

CASSLYGLAGAYNEQFF,TGTGCCAGCAGTTTATACGGGCTAGCGGGAGCTTACAATGAGCAGTTCTTC,TRBV28,TRBD2,few,TRBJ2-1
CASRGDSYEQYF,TGTGCCAGCAGAGGGGACAGCTACGAGCAGTACTTC,TRBV7-6,TRBD1,many,TRBJ2-7
CASSPAVNTGELFF,TGTGCCAGCAGCCCGGCCGTTAACACCGGGGAGCTGTTTTTT,TRBV7-6,-,many,TRBJ2-2
CASRMGSNEQFF,TGTGCCAGCAGAATGGGGTCCAATGAGCAGTTCTTC,TRBV27,-,few,TRBJ2-1
CSAKTSFFAYEQYF,TGCAGTGCTAAAACTTCTTTTTTCGCCTACGAGCAGTACTTC,TRBV20-1,-,-,TRBJ2-7
CASSKQGALGANVLTF,TGTGCCAGCAGCAAACAGGGGGCGCTCGGGGCCAACGTCCTGACTTTC,TRBV7-3,TRBD1,-,TRBJ2-6
CASSRSSYNSPLHF,TGTGCCAGTAGCCGGAGCTCCTATAATTCACCCCTCCACTTT,TRBV19,-,many,TRBJ1-6
CSVYSPGETQYF,TGCAGCGTCTACAGCCCGGGAGAGACCCAGTACTTC,TRBV29-1,-,-,TRBJ2-5
CAISDFLAGEGADTQYF,TGTGCCATCAGTGATTTCCTGGCGGGAGAGGGCGCAGATACGCAGTATTTT,TRBV10-3,TRBD2,-,TRBJ2-3
CASSPGPSLTDTQYF,TGTGCCAGCAGTCCAGGGCCGTCCCTCACAGATACGCAGTATTTT,TRBV27,-,many,TRBJ2-3
CASSRWAQGPQETQYF,TGCGCCAGCAGCCGGTGGGCCCAGGGGCCCCAAGAGACCCAGTACTTC,TRBV5-1,-,-,TRBJ2-5
CASRELAGDEQFF,TGTGCCAGCCGCGAACTAGCGGGAGACGAGCAGTTCTTC,TRBV12-3/TRBV12-4,TRBD2,many,TRBJ2-1
CSARITEVRTDTQYF,TGCAGTGCTAGAATCACCGAGGTCAGGACAGATACGCAGTATTTT,TRBV20-1,-,few,TRBJ2-3
CASNRQASYQPQHF,TGTGCCAGCAACCGACAGGCCAGTTATCAGCCCCAGCATTTT,TRBV6-2/TRBV6-3,-,few,TRBJ1-5
CASSLVGTSGGSTDTQYF,TGTGCCAGCAGCTTAGTTGGGACTAGCGGGGGTAGCACAGATACGCAGTATTTT,TRBV7-2,TRBD2,many,TRBJ2-3
CASSHRTSGSPNEQFF,TGTGCCAGCAGCCACCGGACTAGCGGGAGCCCTAATGAGCAGTTCTTC,TRBV3-1,TRBD2,many,TRBJ2-1
CASSPGLGEGSYEQYF,TGTGCCAGCTCACCAGGATTGGGGGAGGGTTCCTACGAGCAGTACTTC,TRBV18,TRBD2,medium-sized,TRBJ2-7
CASSSTTQTIFSGANVLTF,TGTGCCAGCAGCTCGACTACACAAACGATATTCTCTGGGGCCAACGTCCTGACTTTC,TRBV7-9,-,-,TRBJ2-6
CASRPRGQGDQPQHF,TGTGCCAGCAGACCCCGAGGACAGGGGGATCAGCCCCAGCATTTT,TRBV27,TRBD1,few,TRBJ1-5
CASRRPSTDTQYF,TGTGCCAGCAGACGGCCTAGCACAGATACGCAGTATTTT,TRBV27,-,-,TRBJ2-3
CASSQDSGRYGYTF,TGTGCCAGCAGCCAAGATTCAGGGAGGTATGGCTACACCTTC,TRBV3-1,-,few,TRBJ1-2
CASSQSWNTEAFF,TGTGCCAGCAGCCAATCATGGAACACTGAAGCTTTCTTT,TRBV16,-,-,TRBJ1-1
CASSLSGGTEAFF,TGTGCCAGCAGTTTATCAGGGGGGACTGAAGCTTTCTTT,TRBV27,-,-,TRBJ1-1
CSAEDRGIAYEQYF,TGCAGTGCCGAGGACAGGGGCATTGCGTACGAGCAGTACTTC,TRBV20-1,TRBD1,many,TRBJ2-7
CASSLADGGTDTQYF,TGTGCCAGCAGCTTAGCGGACGGGGGCACAGATACGCAGTATTTT,TRBV7-9,-,many,TRBJ2-3
CASSLSQGTDTQYF,TGTGCCAGCAGCTTATCCCAGGGTACAGATACGCAGTATTTT,TRBV7-3,-,few,TRBJ2-3
CSARVLPQTGPVTEAFF,TGCAGTGCTAGAGTCTTGCCTCAGACAGGGCCAGTCACTGAAGCTTTCTTT,TRBV20-1,TRBD1,few,TRBJ1-1
CASSRLGSYGYTF,TGTGCCAGCTCCCGACTGGGCTCCTATGGCTACACCTTC,TRBV5-5,-,-,TRBJ1-2
CASSQKQSYEQYF,TGCGCCAGCAGCCAAAAACAGTCCTACGAGCAGTACTTC,TRBV4-3,-,-,TRBJ2-7
CSVEDLMGPGSEQYF,TGCAGCGTTGAAGATCTCATGGGTCCGGGTAGCGAGCAGTACTTC,TRBV29-1,-,-,TRBJ2-7
CSVALAGPYEQYF,TGCAGCGTTGCACTAGCGGGCCCCTACGAGCAGTACTTC,TRBV29-1,TRBD2,-,TRBJ2-7
CASSIDPTLAGELFF,TGTGCCAGCAGCATAGACCCTACCCTCGCCGGGGAGCTGTTTTTT,TRBV28,-,few,TRBJ2-2
CSVRAGGHQETQYF,TGCAGTGTCAGAGCGGGAGGGCATCAAGAGACCCAGTACTTC,TRBV20-1,TRBD2,few,TRBJ2-5
CASSKVSSYNEQFF,TGTGCCAGCAGCAAAGTTAGCTCCTACAATGAGCAGTTCTTC,TRBV9,-,few,TRBJ2-1
CASSFLSIDTQYF,TGTGCCAGCAGCTTTTTGAGCATAGATACGCAGTATTTT,TRBV7-6,-,-,TRBJ2-3
CASSLYRDPGLDTDTQYF,TGTGCCAGCAGTTTATACCGGGACCCGGGACTGGACACAGATACGCAGTATTTT,TRBV28,-,few,TRBJ2-3
CASSFHEGRNTEAFF,TGTGCCAGCAGTTTCCACGAAGGACGGAACACTGAAGCTTTCTTT,TRBV6-2/TRBV6-3,-,many,TRBJ1-1
CASSPPRTNTYNEQFF,TGTGCCAGCTCACCGCCCAGGACTAATACCTACAATGAGCAGTTCTTC,TRBV18,-,few,TRBJ2-1
CAAAGTEAYEQYF,TGTGCCGCCGCCGGGACAGAAGCCTACGAGCAGTACTTC,TRBV10-3,TRBD1,few,TRBJ2-7
CASSGSDYGYTF,TGTGCCAGCTCCGGCAGCGACTATGGCTACACCTTC,TRBV18,-,many,TRBJ1-2
CASSSGQGKTGELFF,TGTGCCAGCAGCTCGGGACAGGGAAAAACCGGGGAGCTGTTTTTT,TRBV7-9,TRBD1,many,TRBJ2-2
CASSVEIGREQFF,TGTGCCAGCAGCGTAGAGATAGGACGAGAGCAGTTCTTC,TRBV9,-,-,TRBJ2-1
CASSYGAETQYF,TGTGCCAGCAGTTATGGCGCGGAGACCCAGTACTTC,TRBV6-6,-,-,TRBJ2-5
CRPGGGPPGNEQFF,TGCAGGCCTGGTGGGGGACCCCCAGGGAATGAGCAGTTCTTC,TRBV29-1,-,many,TRBJ2-1
CASSDYSQNIQYF,TGCGCCAGCAGTGACTACAGCCAAAACATTCAGTACTTC,TRBV10-2,-,many,TRBJ2-4
CASSLFGYSNRPQHF,TGTGCCAGCAGTTTATTTGGGTATAGCAATCGGCCCCAGCATTTT,TRBV28,-,-,TRBJ1-5
CSAKYGEQYF,TGCAGTGCCAAGTACGGGGAGCAGTACTTC,TRBV20-1,-,-,TRBJ2-7
CASSPSTGLNTEAFF,TGTGCCAGCAGCCCCTCCACAGGTTTGAACACTGAAGCTTTCTTT,TRBV5-6,-,many,TRBJ1-1